These 6 T cell receptor beta chains share one sample of origin, sequenced in a study of post-analysis software for immune sequencing data (dated by TCRdb to the mid-2010s). Library prep was done by PCR. Sequencing took place on an Illumina HiSeq 2500. To reduce PCR and sequencing biases, unique molecular identifiers were incorporated into the TCR beta cDNA libraries. TCRdb took the public reads, trimmed them with fastp at Q25, ran MiXCR for clone calling and kept in-frame beta chains. Rows are combined by CDR3 protein, so each entry shows the most common genes and DNA. The sample records over 700,000 distinct CDR3 sequences, roughly 29% of which are singletons. The ten largest clones represent around 0.56% of the sample. Study-wide conclusions, independent of this receptor: Significantly higher frequencies in patients than in controls were found for roughly 5 TRBV segments, including TRBV5-6, TRBV5-1 and TRBV20-1.

Their antigen targets remain unknown. Sample: blood. All receptors derive from a girl between 5 and 17 years old with multiple sclerosis.

This clonotype was counted only a few times. The rearrangement joins TRBV14 to TRBJ2-3, with 8 nucleotides matching TRBD2. The CDR3 is 15 amino acids. Germline V gene lookup returns CDR1 SGHDN and CDR2 FVKESK. V was pared by 4 bases and J by 4 bases, with 7 bases of the junction left unmatched. The CDR3 DNA follows: TGTGCCAGCAGCCGGAGCGGGAGTCGGGCAGATACGCAGTATTTT. This gives the protein CASSRSGSRADTQYF.

This clonotype was recorded many times. The J gene is TRBJ2-7, the V gene TRBV3-1; 8 bases map to TRBD1. The germline gives CDR1 LGHDT, CDR2 YNNKEL (reference sequence). Trimming removed 10 bases from V and 0 bases from J; junction bases left unmatched: 5. The CDR3 consists of 13 residues. The CDR3 loop reads CATRQGSSYEQYF. CDR3 nucleotides: TGTGCCACCCGACAGGGGAGCTCCTACGAGCAGTACTTC.

This chain uses TRBV28 with TRBJ2-7; TRBD1 is a possible D gene (6 bases). Germline V gives CDR1 MDHEN, CDR2 SYDVKM. The V and J ends lost 3 bases and 2 bases respectively, with 11 bases between them. The CDR3 has 14 amino acids. This chain's CDR3 is CASSLGTFTYEQYF. In DNA form, the CDR3 reads TGTGCCAGCAGTTTGGGGACATTTACCTACGAGCAGTACTTC.

There are a few counts of this clonotype. The chain links TRBV11-3 to TRBJ2-3; 7 bases match TRBD1. V dropped 1 base and J dropped 6; count of bases not matched to a gene: 7. This CDR3 is built from 15 residues. Germline loops: CDR1 SGHNT, CDR2 YENEEA. CDR3 sequence reads: CASSLVLGGVDTQYF. The CDR3 bases are TGTGCCAGCAGCTTAGTTCTAGGGGGCGTCGATACGCAGTATTTT.

This chain's CDR3 is CSASRTDYGYTF. For the CDR3, the DNA is TGCAGTGCTAGCCGGACAGACTATGGCTACACCTTC. The chain combines TRBV20-1 with TRBJ1-2; possibly TRBD1 for D (6 bases). The CDR3 is 12 residues long. Germline assignment: CDR1 DFQATT and CDR2 SNEGSKA (reference sequence). V dropped 3 bases and J dropped 3 bases, with 8 bases sitting between them.

Only a few counts were recorded for this clonotype. The chain carries TRBV29-1 and TRBJ2-7, with 10 bases aligning to TRBD1. There are 14 residues in the CDR3. J was trimmed by 4 bases and V by 4 bases; bases with no gene match: 7. Germline lookup yields CDR1 SQVTM and CDR2 ANQGSEA. The CDR3, as DNA: TGCAGCGTTGCATGGGGACAGGGGCGGTACGAGCAGTACTTC. Protein: CSVAWGQGRYEQYF.